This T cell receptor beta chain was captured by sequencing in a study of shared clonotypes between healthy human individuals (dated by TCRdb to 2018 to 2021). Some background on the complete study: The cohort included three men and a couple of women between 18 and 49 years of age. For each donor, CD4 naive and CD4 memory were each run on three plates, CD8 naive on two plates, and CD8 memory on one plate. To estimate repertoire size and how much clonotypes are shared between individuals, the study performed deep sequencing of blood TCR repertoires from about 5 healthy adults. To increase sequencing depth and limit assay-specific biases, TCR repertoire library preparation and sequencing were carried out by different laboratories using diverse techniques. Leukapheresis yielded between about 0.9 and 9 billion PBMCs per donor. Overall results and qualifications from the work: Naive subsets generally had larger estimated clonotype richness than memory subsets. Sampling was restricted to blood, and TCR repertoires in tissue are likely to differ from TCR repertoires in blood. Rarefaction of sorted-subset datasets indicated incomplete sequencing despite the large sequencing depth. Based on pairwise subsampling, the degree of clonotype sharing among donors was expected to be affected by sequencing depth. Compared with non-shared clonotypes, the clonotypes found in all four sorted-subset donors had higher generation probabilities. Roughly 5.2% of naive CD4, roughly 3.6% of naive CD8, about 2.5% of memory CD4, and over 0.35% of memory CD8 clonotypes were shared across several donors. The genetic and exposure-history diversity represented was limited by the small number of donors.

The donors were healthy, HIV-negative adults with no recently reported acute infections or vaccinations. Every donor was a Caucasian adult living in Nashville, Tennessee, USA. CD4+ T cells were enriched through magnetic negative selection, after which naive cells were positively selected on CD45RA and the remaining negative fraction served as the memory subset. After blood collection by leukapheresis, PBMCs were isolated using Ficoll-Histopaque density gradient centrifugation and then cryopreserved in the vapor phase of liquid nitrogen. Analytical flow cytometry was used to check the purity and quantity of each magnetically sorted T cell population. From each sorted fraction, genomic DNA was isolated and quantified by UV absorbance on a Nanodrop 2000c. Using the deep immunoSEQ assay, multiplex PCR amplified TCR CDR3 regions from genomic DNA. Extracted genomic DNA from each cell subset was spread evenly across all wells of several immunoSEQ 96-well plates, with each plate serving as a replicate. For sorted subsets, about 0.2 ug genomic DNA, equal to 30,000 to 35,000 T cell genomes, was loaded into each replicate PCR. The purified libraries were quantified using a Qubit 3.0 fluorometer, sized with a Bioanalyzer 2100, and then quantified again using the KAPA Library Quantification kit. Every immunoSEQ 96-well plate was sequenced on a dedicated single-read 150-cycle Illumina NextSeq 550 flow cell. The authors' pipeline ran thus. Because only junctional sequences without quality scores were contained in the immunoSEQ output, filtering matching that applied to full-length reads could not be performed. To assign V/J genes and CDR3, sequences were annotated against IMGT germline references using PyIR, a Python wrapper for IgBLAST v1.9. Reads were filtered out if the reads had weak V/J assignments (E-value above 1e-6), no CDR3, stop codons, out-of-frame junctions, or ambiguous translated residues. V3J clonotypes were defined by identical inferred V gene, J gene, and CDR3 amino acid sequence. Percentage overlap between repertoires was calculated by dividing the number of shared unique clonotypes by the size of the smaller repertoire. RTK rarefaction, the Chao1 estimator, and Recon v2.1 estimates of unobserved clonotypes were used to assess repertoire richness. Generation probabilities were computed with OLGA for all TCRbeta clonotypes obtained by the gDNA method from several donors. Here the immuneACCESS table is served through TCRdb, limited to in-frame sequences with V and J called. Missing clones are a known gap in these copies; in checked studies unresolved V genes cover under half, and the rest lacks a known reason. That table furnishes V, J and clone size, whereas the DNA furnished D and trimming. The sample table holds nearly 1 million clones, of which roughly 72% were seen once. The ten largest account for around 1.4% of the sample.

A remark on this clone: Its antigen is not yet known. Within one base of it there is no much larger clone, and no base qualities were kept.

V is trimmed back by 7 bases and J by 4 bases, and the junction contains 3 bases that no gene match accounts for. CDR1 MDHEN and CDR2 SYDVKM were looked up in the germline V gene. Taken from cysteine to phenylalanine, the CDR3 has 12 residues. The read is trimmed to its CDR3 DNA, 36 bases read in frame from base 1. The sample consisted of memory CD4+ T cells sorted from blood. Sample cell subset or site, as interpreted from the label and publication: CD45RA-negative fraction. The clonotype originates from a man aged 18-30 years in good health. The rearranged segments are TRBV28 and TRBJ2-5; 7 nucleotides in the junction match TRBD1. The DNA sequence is TGTGCCAGCAACACAGGGGTAGAGACCCAGTACTTC. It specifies CASNTGVETQYF.